A single sample gave rise to the 5 T cell receptor beta chains below, sequenced in a study of T cells expressing NK-cell markers. TCRdb reanalyzed the 5' RACE reads and collapses them to one entry per CDR3 protein, without DNA. The sample has a few hundred thousand distinct CDR3 sequences. Sequenced material: blood T cells: a sorted CD56 or NKG2C T cell subset, CD4+ or CD8+ T cells, or bulk PBMC T cells (not recorded which). The receptors were gathered from a man aged 18 to 29 in good health.

The chain recombines TRBV5-1 with TRBJ2-7; TCRdb selects TRBD1, and the lack of DNA leaves this call unchecked. The CDR3 is 16 residues long. CDR1 and CDR2 from the germline V gene are SGHRS and YFSETQ. CDR3 amino acids: CASSLPRDGPSYEQYF.

The rearrangement joins TRBV7-2 to TRBJ2-2. Per germline, CDR1 SGHTA and CDR2 FQGNSA. The CDR3 has 14 amino acids. CDR3 loop: CASSPNRNTGELFF. Using reference TRBV7-2 and TRBJ2-2 for the parts outside the CDR3, the full variable domain is GAGVSQSPSNKVTEKGKDVELRCDPISGHTALYWYRQSLGQGLEFLIYFQGNSAPDKSGLPSDRFSAERTGGSVSTLTIQRTQQEDSAVYLCASSPNRNTGELFFGEGSRLTVL.

The V gene is TRBV19, the J gene TRBJ2-5. Germline CDR1 LNHDA, CDR2 SQIVND (reference sequence). This CDR3 region has 15 residues. The CDR3 loop reads CASSIAQGVQETQYF.

The chain links TRBV28 to TRBJ2-7; the TCRdb D gene call, TRBD2, has no DNA to confirm it. The CDR3 is 15 amino acids. Germline V lookup: CDR1 MDHEN, CDR2 SYDVKM. CDR3 loop: CASSLLQVSGHEQYF.

The genes are TRBV11-1 and TRBJ1-2. This CDR3 region has 16 residues. Germline V lookup: CDR1 SGHAT, CDR2 FQDESV (reference sequence). CDR3 residues: CASSLLTGGGDYGYTF.